This T cell receptor (beta chain) was found in a study of human T cells and chemical hapten exposure. Across the whole study: DPC 0.01% went on the upper back by patch test, with reading at 6 days.

The study, taken as a whole, reports: It was expanded TCRs that formed significantly more large CDR3 similarity clusters than controls did.

The CDR3 sequence is 14 residues long. The V end was cut by 8 bases, the J end by 0 bases, with 11 bases between. Germline V gene sequence: CDR1 KGHDR, CDR2 SFDVKD. TCRdb passed the RACE reads through MiXCR, listing each CDR3 protein once. The data contain roughly 250,000 distinct CDR3 sequences, approximately 8.6% of them singletons. Sample time point: pre-sensitization, week 0. Treatment: therapeutic diphenylcyclopropenone sensitization with weekly scalp DPC. As concerns this clonotype: Its antigen is unknown.

This TCR was recovered from a woman aged 40 to 55 with alopecia areata. Some clones in this sample may be carry-over from other donors' samples. The chain couples TRBV24-1 to TRBJ2-3, with D perhaps assigned TRBD1 or TRBD2 (5 bases each). Sequenced here: whole blood, sampled in connection with sensitization to the hapten diphenylcyclopropenone (DPC). CDR3 residues: CATNRDGSTDTQYF. DNA for the CDR3: TGTGCCACCAACCGGGACGGGAGCACAGATACGCAGTATTTT.